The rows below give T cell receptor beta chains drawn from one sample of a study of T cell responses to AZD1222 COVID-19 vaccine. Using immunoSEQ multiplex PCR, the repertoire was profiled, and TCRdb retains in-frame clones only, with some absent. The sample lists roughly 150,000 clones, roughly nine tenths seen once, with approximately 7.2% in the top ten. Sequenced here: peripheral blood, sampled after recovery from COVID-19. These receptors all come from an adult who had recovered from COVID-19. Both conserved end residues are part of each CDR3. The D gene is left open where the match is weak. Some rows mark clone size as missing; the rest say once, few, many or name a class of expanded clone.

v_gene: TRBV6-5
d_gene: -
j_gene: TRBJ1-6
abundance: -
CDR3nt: TGTGCCAGCAGCAGACTCCGGGCTGTGAATTCACCCCTCCACTTT
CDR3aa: CASSRLRAVNSPLHF

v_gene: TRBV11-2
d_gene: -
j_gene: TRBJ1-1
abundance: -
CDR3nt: TGTGCCAGCAGCCCAGTCCCTTTGGGGGCTGAAGCTTTCTTT
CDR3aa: CASSPVPLGAEAFF

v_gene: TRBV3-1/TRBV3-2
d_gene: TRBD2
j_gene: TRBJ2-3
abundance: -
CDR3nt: TGTGCCAGCAGCTTTCTAGCGGGTTCGAGCACAGATACGCAGTATTTT
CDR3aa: CASSFLAGSSTDTQYF

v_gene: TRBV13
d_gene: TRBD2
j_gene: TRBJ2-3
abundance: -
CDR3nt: TGTGCCAGCAGCTTAACTAGCGGGGGAACAGATACGCAGTATTTT
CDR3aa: CASSLTSGGTDTQYF

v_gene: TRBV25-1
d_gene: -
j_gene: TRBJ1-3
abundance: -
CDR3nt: TGTGCCAGCAGTCTCGGGGGGGGTAGTGGAAACACCATATATTTT
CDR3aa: CASSLGGGSGNTIYF

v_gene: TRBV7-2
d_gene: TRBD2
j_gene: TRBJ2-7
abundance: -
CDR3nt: TGTGCCAGCAGCTTCCGTAGCGGGGGCTCCTACGAGCAGTACTTC
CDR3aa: CASSFRSGGSYEQYF

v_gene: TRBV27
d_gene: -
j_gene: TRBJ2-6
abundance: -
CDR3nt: TGTGCCAGCAATAGAGCTGGGACTCCCAGGAGTGCCAACGTCCTGACTTTC
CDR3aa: CASNRAGTPRSANVLTF

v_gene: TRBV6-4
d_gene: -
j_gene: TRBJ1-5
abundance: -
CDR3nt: TGTGCCAGCAGTGAGTGGTCCGGGTTGGGTCAGCCCCAGCATTTT
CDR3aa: CASSEWSGLGQPQHF

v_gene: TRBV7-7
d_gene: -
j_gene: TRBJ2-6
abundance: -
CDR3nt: TGTGCCAGCAGCGCATCCTCTGAGGCCAACGTCCTGACTTTC
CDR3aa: CASSASSEANVLTF

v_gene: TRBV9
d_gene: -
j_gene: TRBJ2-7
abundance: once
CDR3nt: TGTGCCAGCAGCCCCTCAGCGTCGGGTGCCTCCTACGAGCAGTACTTC
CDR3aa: CASSPSASGASYEQYF

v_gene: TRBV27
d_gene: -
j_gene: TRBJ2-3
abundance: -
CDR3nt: TGTGCCAGCAGTTTAATTAGGGGTGCGGGGAGCACAGATACGCAGTATTTT
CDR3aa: CASSLIRGAGSTDTQYF

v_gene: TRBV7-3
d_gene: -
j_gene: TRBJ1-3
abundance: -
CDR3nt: TGTGCCAGCAGCTTAGCGGCCGGAAACACCATATATTTT
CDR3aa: CASSLAAGNTIYF

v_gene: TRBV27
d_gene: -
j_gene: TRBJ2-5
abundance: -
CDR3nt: TGTGCCAGCAGTTTCACCGGGACCCGAGAGACCCAGTACTTC
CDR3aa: CASSFTGTRETQYF

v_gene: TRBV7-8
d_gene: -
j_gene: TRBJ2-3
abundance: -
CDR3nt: TGTGCCAGCAGCTTAGCTCTAGTCGGGCAGAGCACAGATACGCAGTATTTT
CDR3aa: CASSLALVGQSTDTQYF

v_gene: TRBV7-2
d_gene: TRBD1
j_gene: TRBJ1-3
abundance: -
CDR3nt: TGTGCCAGCAGCTTACAGGGGGCGGGAAACACCATATATTTT
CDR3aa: CASSLQGAGNTIYF

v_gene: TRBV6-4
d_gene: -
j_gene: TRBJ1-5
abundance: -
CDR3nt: TGTGCCAGCATGTGGGGGGACAATCAGCCCCAGCATTTT
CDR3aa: CASMWGDNQPQHF

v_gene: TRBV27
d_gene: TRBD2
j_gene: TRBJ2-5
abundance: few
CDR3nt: TGTGCCAGCAGTGGACTAGCCCAAGAGACCCAGTACTTC
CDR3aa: CASSGLAQETQYF

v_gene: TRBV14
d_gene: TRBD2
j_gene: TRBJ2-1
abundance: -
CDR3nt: TGTGCCAGCAGCCCGAGCCCTGCGGGGGGGCAGTTCTTC
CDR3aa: CASSPSPAGGQFF

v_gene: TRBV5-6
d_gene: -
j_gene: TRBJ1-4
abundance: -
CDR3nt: TGTGCCAGCAGCTTTGCAACTAATGAAAAACTGTTTTTT
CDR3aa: CASSFATNEKLFF

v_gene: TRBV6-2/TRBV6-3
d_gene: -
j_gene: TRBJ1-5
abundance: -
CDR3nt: TGTGCCAGCAGTTACAGGGGCCGAGGAGGTGATCAGCCCCAGCATTTT
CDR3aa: CASSYRGRGGDQPQHF

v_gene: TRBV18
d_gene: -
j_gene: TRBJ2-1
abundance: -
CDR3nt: TGTGCCAGCTCACCCACGGCCAGAACCTCCTACAATGAGCAGTTCTTC
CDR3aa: CASSPTARTSYNEQFF

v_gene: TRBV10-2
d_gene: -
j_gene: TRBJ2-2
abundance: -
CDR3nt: TGCGCCAGCAGGGAGAGGGGCACCGGGGAGCTGTTTTTT
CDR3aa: CASRERGTGELFF

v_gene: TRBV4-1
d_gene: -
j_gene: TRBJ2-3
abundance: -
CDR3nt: TGCGCCAGCAGCCAAGTGGAAGGCACAGATACGCAGTATTTT
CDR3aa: CASSQVEGTDTQYF

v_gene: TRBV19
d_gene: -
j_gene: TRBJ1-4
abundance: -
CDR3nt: TGTGCCAGTAGTATGACTTTAGGGAAAAAACTGTTTTTT
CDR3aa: CASSMTLGKKLFF

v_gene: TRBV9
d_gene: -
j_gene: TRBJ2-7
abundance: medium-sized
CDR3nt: TGTGCCAGCAGCGTTGATACGTGGGCCGAGCAGTACTTC
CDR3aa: CASSVDTWAEQYF